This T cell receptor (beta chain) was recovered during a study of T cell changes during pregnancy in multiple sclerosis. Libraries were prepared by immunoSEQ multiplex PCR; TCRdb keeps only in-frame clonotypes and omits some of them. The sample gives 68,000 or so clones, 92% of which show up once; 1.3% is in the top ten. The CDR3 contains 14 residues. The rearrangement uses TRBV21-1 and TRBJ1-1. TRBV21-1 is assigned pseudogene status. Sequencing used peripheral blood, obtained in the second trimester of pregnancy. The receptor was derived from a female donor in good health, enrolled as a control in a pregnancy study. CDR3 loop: CASSKAPEPLEAFF. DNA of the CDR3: TGTGCCAGCAGCAAAGCGCCCGAGCCGCTTGAAGCTTTCTTT.